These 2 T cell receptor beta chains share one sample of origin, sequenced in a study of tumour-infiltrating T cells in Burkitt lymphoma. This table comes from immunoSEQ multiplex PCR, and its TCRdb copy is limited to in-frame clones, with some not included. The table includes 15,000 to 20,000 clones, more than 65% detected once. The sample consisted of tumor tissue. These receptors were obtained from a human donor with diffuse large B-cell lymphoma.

In DNA, the CDR3 is TGTGCCAGCAGCTTCAACCTACCTCCGGGAGCCAAATACAATGAGCAGTTCTTC. It encodes CASSFNLPPGAKYNEQFF. This chain connects TRBV11-2 to TRBJ2-1; possibly TRBD2 for D (6 bases). The CDR3 has 18 residues. The germline CDR1 and CDR2 sequences are SGHAT and FQNNGV. Trimming shortened V by 3 bases and J by 4 bases, and 22 bases separated the two germline ends.

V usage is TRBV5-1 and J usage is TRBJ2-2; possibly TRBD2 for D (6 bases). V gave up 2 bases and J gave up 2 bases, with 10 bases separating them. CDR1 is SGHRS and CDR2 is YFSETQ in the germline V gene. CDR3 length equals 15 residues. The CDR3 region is CASSLNGSNTGELFF. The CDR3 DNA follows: TGCGCCAGCAGCTTAAACGGGAGTAACACCGGGGAGCTGTTTTTT.